This TCR beta chain originates from a study of OX40 agonist ivuxolimab in advanced cancers. Repertoires were generated with immunoSEQ multiplex PCR, while TCRdb's copy carries only in-frame clones and drops some. The sample includes tens of thousands of clones, almost 90% of them seen just once. This clonotype was obtained from an adult with an advanced solid tumor such as melanoma, head and neck, liver or kidney cancer. The starting material was CD4+ or CD8+ T cells sorted from blood, obtained in a trial of the OX40 agonist ivuxolimab.

CDR3 nucleotides: TGCGCCAGCAGCTTGGAGAGGGTTCCCGGGGAGCTGTTTTTT. Translation: CASSLERVPGELFF. The chain combines TRBV5-1 with TRBJ2-2, with D perhaps TRBD2 (5 bases). Between the trimmed V and J ends, which lost 0 bases and 6 bases, there was a span of 9 bases. The CDR3 covers 14 residues. Germline CDR1 reads SGHRS; CDR2 reads YFSETQ.